This T cell receptor (beta chain) was identified during a study of blood T cell repertoires in COVID-19. At the level of the study: COVID-19 samples, acute and convalescent, were from the United States, Italy and Spain. T cells, B-cell-depleted T cells, or PBMCs supplied cDNA or gDNA.

The study assigned cohorts using participant-reported clinical history. J lost 6 bases, V lost 4 bases, and 5 bases had no gene match. There are 14 residues in the CDR3. CDR1 is SGHTS, CDR2 YDEGEE, per germline. Source study methods: Reference gene primer amplification gave nucleated cell count estimates. Sequencing used immunoSEQ multiplex PCR; TCRdb keeps in-frame clones, though not all of them. From that table come the V and J calls and clone size; the DNA was used to work out D and trimming. The table has 250,000 to 300,000 clones, roughly four fifths seen once. The sequencing sample was made of PBMCs or T cells enriched from blood (not recorded which). The chain recombines TRBV5-8 with TRBJ2-1, with 9 bases identical to TRBD1. This TCR was sampled from a man aged 25-40 years with acute COVID-19. CDR3 nucleotides: TGTGCCAGCAGCATCGGGACAGGGTTCAATGAGCAGTTCTTC. It translates to CASSIGTGFNEQFF.